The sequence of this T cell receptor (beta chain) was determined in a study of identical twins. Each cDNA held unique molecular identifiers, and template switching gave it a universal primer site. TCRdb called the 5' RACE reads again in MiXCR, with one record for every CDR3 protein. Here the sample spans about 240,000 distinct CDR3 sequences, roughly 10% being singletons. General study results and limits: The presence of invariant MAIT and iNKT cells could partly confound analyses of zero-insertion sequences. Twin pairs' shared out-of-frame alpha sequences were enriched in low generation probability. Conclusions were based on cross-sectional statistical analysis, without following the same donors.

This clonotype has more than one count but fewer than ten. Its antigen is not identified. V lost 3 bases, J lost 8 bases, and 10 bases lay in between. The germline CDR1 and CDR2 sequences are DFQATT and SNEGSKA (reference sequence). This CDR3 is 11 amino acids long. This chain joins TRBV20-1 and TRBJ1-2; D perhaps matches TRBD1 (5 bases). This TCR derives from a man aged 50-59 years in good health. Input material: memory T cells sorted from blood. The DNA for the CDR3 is TGCAGTGCTAGCAGGGATGTCGGCTACACCTTC. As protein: CSASRDVGYTF.